This is a list of T cell receptor beta chains from one sample in a study of monozygotic twins with cystic fibrosis. Using immunoSEQ multiplex PCR, the repertoire was profiled, and TCRdb retains in-frame clones only, with some absent. In the table there are 30,000 to 35,000 clones, roughly 66% of which are singletons. Specimen: blood. These TCRs come from a girl aged 5-17 years with cystic fibrosis. The CDR3 runs from the conserved cysteine through the conserved F or W. Fields, in order: V gene, J gene, CDR3 protein.

V gene: TRBV9
J gene: TRBJ1-1
CDR3 protein: CASSHGAGRANTEAFF

V gene: TRBV6-5
J gene: TRBJ2-1
CDR3 protein: CASSSPFSLESEQFF

V gene: TRBV20-1
J gene: TRBJ1-1
CDR3 protein: CSANYGTEAFF

V gene: TRBV7-2
J gene: TRBJ1-5
CDR3 protein: CASSPGINQPQHF

V gene: TRBV21-1
J gene: TRBJ1-5
CDR3 protein: CARRVLRHSNQPQHF

V gene: TRBV7-2
J gene: TRBJ1-2
CDR3 protein: CASSPGQGYGYTF

V gene: TRBV6-6
J gene: TRBJ2-3
CDR3 protein: CASEYDTQYF

V gene: TRBV29-1
J gene: TRBJ2-5
CDR3 protein: CSVKNRGPQETQYF

V gene: TRBV27
J gene: TRBJ2-2
CDR3 protein: CASSRGRGAGELFF

V gene: TRBV7-2
J gene: TRBJ1-6
CDR3 protein: CASSPHRIGEGEPLHF

V gene: TRBV5-6
J gene: TRBJ2-1
CDR3 protein: CASWRGSSYNEQFF

V gene: TRBV27
J gene: TRBJ2-5
CDR3 protein: CASSSPRLAGNQETQYF

V gene: TRBV9
J gene: TRBJ2-2
CDR3 protein: CASSVVTSGRNTGELFF

V gene: TRBV2
J gene: TRBJ1-5
CDR3 protein: CAHGGGSNQPQHF

V gene: TRBV9
J gene: TRBJ2-5
CDR3 protein: CASSMGGAETQYF

V gene: TRBV18
J gene: TRBJ1-1
CDR3 protein: CASSIRENTEAFF

V gene: TRBV7-2
J gene: TRBJ2-2
CDR3 protein: CASSYEGVTGELFF

V gene: TRBV6-1
J gene: TRBJ2-7
CDR3 protein: CASSWTSGLDEQYF

V gene: TRBV18
J gene: TRBJ2-3
CDR3 protein: CASSLNQVTGTDTQYF

V gene: TRBV27
J gene: TRBJ2-4
CDR3 protein: CASSSTGTSKNIQYF

V gene: TRBV4-3
J gene: TRBJ1-2
CDR3 protein: CASSQVQQHYGYTF

V gene: TRBV18
J gene: TRBJ1-1
CDR3 protein: CASSQQTGMNTEAFF

V gene: TRBV10-1
J gene: TRBJ2-1
CDR3 protein: CASSDRRKTYNEQFF

V gene: TRBV14
J gene: TRBJ1-2
CDR3 protein: CASSLGNYGYTF

V gene: TRBV19
J gene: TRBJ2-1
CDR3 protein: CASREGGSYNEQFF

V gene: TRBV2
J gene: TRBJ1-4
CDR3 protein: CASTEGGANEKLFF

V gene: TRBV4-3
J gene: TRBJ2-1
CDR3 protein: CASSQRLAAYNEQFF

V gene: TRBV15
J gene: TRBJ2-1
CDR3 protein: CATSRALLASYNEQFF

V gene: TRBV21-1
J gene: TRBJ2-4
CDR3 protein: CASSVPGQGGDKNIQYF

V gene: TRBV28
J gene: TRBJ2-1
CDR3 protein: CASSLVGLAGSRGEQFF

V gene: TRBV27
J gene: TRBJ2-1
CDR3 protein: CASSPGGIGDNEQFF

V gene: TRBV7-2
J gene: TRBJ1-2
CDR3 protein: CASSPQGGQANYGYTF

V gene: TRBV29-1
J gene: TRBJ2-5
CDR3 protein: CSVLEGPSGETQYF

V gene: TRBV29-1
J gene: TRBJ2-1
CDR3 protein: CSVEDPSPPGGFF

V gene: TRBV18
J gene: TRBJ2-3
CDR3 protein: CASSPTRTPDTQYF

V gene: TRBV4-3
J gene: TRBJ2-3
CDR3 protein: CASRTGTDTQYF

V gene: TRBV28
J gene: TRBJ2-5
CDR3 protein: CASTSGGGVETQYF

V gene: TRBV29-1
J gene: TRBJ2-5
CDR3 protein: CSVADRAGGETQYF

V gene: TRBV7-9
J gene: TRBJ1-4
CDR3 protein: CASSKGQNIYEKLFF

V gene: TRBV29-1
J gene: TRBJ2-7
CDR3 protein: CSVGQTYEQYF

V gene: TRBV5-5
J gene: TRBJ1-2
CDR3 protein: CASRDGNNYGYTF

V gene: TRBV10-3
J gene: TRBJ1-5
CDR3 protein: CAIRADTMGNQPQHF

V gene: TRBV19
J gene: TRBJ2-6
CDR3 protein: CASSNTGTGSGANVLTF

V gene: TRBV5-1
J gene: TRBJ2-3
CDR3 protein: CASTLAREVTDTQYF

V gene: TRBV9
J gene: TRBJ2-3
CDR3 protein: CASSVAPGTDTQYF

V gene: TRBV5-1
J gene: TRBJ2-7
CDR3 protein: CASSLAGGSEQYF

V gene: TRBV27
J gene: TRBJ2-7
CDR3 protein: CASYNRGLPDSPSYEQYF

V gene: TRBV4-3
J gene: TRBJ1-2
CDR3 protein: CASSQVRGSEGYTF

V gene: TRBV6-5
J gene: TRBJ2-5
CDR3 protein: CASSSSGAGETQYF

V gene: TRBV28
J gene: TRBJ2-7
CDR3 protein: CASSELGTSGSNEQYF

V gene: TRBV6-5
J gene: TRBJ2-1
CDR3 protein: CASRRGLAGWEQFF

V gene: TRBV7-2
J gene: TRBJ1-3
CDR3 protein: CASSLGLAPDDTIYF

V gene: TRBV7-9
J gene: .
CDR3 protein: CASSIQGGTSYEQYF

V gene: TRBV6-5
J gene: TRBJ2-2
CDR3 protein: CASSYLDRGGGELFF